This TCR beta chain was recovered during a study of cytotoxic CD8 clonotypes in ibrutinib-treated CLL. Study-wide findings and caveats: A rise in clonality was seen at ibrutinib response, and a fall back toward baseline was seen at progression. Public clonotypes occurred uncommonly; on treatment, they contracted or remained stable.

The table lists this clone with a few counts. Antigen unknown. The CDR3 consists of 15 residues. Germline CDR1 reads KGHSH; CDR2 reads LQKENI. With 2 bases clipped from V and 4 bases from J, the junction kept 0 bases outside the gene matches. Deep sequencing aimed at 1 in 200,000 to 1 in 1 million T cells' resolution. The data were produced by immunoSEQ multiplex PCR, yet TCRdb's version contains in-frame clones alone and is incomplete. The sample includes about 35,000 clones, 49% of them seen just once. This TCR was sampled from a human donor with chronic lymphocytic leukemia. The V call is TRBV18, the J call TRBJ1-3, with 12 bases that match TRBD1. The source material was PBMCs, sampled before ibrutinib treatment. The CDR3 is CASSPGTGGGNTIYF. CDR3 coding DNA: TGTGCCAGCTCACCAGGGACAGGGGGCGGAAACACCATATATTTT.